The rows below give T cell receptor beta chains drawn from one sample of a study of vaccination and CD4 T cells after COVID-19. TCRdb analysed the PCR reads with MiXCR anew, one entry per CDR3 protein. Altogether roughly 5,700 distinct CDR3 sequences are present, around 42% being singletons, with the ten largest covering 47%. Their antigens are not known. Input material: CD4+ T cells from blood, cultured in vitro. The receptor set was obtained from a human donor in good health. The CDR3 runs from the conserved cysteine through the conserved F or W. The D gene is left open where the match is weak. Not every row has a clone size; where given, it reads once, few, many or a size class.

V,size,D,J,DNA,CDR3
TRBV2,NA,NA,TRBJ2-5,TGTGCCAATGGCAAAGCCAGGGGAGAGACCCAGTACTTC,CANGKARGETQYF
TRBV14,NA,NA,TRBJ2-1,TGTGCCAGCAGCCTAGCCCTGGTAGGTGAGCAGTTCTTC,CASSLALVGEQFF
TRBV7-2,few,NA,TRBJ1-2,TGTGCCAGCAGCCCACAAGTTAACTATGGCTACACCTTC,CASSPQVNYGYTF
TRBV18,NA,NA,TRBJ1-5,TGTGCCAGCTCACCACATGCTGGAGAGCCCCAGCATTTT,CASSPHAGEPQHF
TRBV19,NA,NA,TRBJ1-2,TGTGCCAGTAGAAATACAGGCTCCCAACACTATGGCTACACCTTC,CASRNTGSQHYGYTF
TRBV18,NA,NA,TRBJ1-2,TGTGCCAGCTCACCAAGGTCAGGCCCGGACTATGGCTACACCTTC,CASSPRSGPDYGYTF
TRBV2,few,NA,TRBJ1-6,TGTGCCAGCACTACTTCATTCGTGAGACCCCTCCACTTT,CASTTSFVRPLHF
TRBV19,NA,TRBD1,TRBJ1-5,TGTGCCAGTAGCCTGGACAGGGGGCTAGTTCAGCCCCAGCATTTT,CASSLDRGLVQPQHF
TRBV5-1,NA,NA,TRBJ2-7,TGCGCCAGCAGCTTGGGACACGAGGGCAACTACGAGCAGTACTTC,CASSLGHEGNYEQYF
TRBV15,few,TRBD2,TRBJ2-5,TGTGCCACCAGCAGAGACTATAGCGGGGGCGGGGAGACCCAGTACTTC,CATSRDYSGGGETQYF
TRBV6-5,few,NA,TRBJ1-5,TGTGCCAGCAGTTATGTAGGGGGTCAGCCCCAGCATTTT,CASSYVGGQPQHF
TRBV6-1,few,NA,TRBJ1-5,TGTGCCAGCAGTGAAGACAGCGAAAATCAGCCCCAGCATTTT,CASSEDSENQPQHF
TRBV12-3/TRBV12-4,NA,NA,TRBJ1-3,TGTGCCAGCAGTCCGGGACCCACTGGAAACACCATATATTTT,CASSPGPTGNTIYF
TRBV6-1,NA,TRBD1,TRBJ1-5,TGTGCCAGCAGTCAGCGGACAGGTGACGCGAGCAATCAGCCCCAGCATTTT,CASSQRTGDASNQPQHF
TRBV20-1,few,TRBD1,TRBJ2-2,TGCAGTGCTCCCAGGGACAGGGGTTACACCGGGGAGCTGTTTTTT,CSAPRDRGYTGELFF
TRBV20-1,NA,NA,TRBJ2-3,TGCAGTGCTATTTTTTCTAGCACAGATACGCAGTATTTT,CSAIFSSTDTQYF
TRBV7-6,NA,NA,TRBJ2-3,TGTGCCAGCAGCTTAGACGTCCGACCACGCACAGATACGCAGTATTTT,CASSLDVRPRTDTQYF
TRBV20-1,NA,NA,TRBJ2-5,TGCAGTGCTAGGGAGGAGACCCAGTACTTC,CSAREETQYF
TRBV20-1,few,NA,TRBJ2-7,TGCAGTGCCCCCACATCATCCGGGGATTACGAGCAGTACTTC,CSAPTSSGDYEQYF
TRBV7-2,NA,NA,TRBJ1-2,TGTGCCAGCAGCTTCAGGGGATATGGCTACACCTTC,CASSFRGYGYTF
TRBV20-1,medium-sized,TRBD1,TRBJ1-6,TGCAGTGCTAGACCGGGACAGGGGTCTTCACCCCTCCACTTT,CSARPGQGSSPLHF
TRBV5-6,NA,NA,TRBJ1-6,TGTGCCAGCAGCGTGTGGCCGACATATAATTCACCCCTCCACTTT,CASSVWPTYNSPLHF
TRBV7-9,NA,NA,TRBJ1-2,TGTGCCAGCAGCTCGTACCCAGGGGACTATGGCTACACCTTC,CASSSYPGDYGYTF
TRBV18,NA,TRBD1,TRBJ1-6,TGTGCCAGCTACGGGACAGGGGATTCACCCCTCCACTTT,CASYGTGDSPLHF
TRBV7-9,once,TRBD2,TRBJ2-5,TGCGCTAGCAGCTTGACCAGACGGGAGGCCCAGTACTTC,CASSLTRREAQYF
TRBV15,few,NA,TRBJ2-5,TGTGCCACCAGCAGAGATACAGAGACCCAGTACTTC,CATSRDTETQYF
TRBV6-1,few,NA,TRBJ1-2,TGTGCCAGCAGTCCACAGGTGACAGCTAACTATGGCTACACCTTC,CASSPQVTANYGYTF
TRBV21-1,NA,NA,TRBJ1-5,TGTGCCAGCAGCAAACCTCAAAGCAATCAGCCCCAGCATTTT,CASSKPQSNQPQHF
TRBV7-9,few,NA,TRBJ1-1,TGTGCCAGCAACTTGGGTATTGTTAAGATGATGAACACTGAAGCTTTCTTT,CASNLGIVKMMNTEAFF
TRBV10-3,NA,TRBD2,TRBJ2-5,TGTGCCATCAGTGAAGGACTAGCGGTGGAGACCCAGTACTTC,CAISEGLAVETQYF
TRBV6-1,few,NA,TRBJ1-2,TGTGCCAGCAGTACTCAGGGTGGAGACACCTACTCCGCAAATGGCTACACCTTC,CASSTQGGDTYSANGYTF
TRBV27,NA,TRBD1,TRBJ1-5,TGTGCCAGCAGTTTGGGACAGGGGATAAATCAGCCCCAGCATTTT,CASSLGQGINQPQHF
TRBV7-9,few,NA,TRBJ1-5,TGTGCCAGCAGCTGGGGGGGGCGCGGGCCCCAGCATTTT,CASSWGGRGPQHF
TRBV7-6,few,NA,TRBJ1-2,TGTGCCAGCAGCCCAACCTATAGCCCTGGGAAATATGGCTACACCTTC,CASSPTYSPGKYGYTF
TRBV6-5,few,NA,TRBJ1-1,TGTGCCAGCAGTTACTCGGACCCCAGGGGAAGGAACACTGAAGCTTTCTTT,CASSYSDPRGRNTEAFF
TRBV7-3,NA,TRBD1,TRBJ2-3,TGTGCCAGCAGCTCAGAATCGACAGGGGCGGCAGATACGCAGTATTTT,CASSSESTGAADTQYF
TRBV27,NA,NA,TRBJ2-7,TGTGCCAGCTTGGGCCTCTCCTACGAGCAGTACTTC,CASLGLSYEQYF